Listed below are T cell receptor beta chains from one sample, sequenced in a study of cytomegalovirus exposure and HLA in healthy donors. Generated by immunoSEQ multiplex PCR, the TCRdb table keeps only in-frame clones and is missing some. The table lists 250,000 to 350,000 clones, roughly 88% of them singletons, with less than 4.5% in the top ten. Sequencing used PBMCs. All receptors derive from a man aged 35-49 years in good health and CMV-seropositive. Both conserved end residues are part of each CDR3. Each record gives: J gene, D gene, V gene, CDR3 protein, CDR3 DNA. A D gene is named only where the DNA matches it firmly.

TRBJ1-2 . TRBV27 CASSLAGNYGYTF TGTGCCAGCAGTTTGGCGGGTAACTATGGCTACACCTTC
TRBJ2-7 TRBD2 TRBV5-1 CASSLGRGSGGYEQYF TGCGCCAGCAGCTTGGGGAGAGGTAGCGGGGGATACGAGCAGTACTTC
TRBJ2-3 . TRBV5-4 CASSFGADTQYF TGTGCCAGCAGCTTCGGTGCAGATACGCAGTATTTT
TRBJ2-7 TRBD1 TRBV28 CASSWTGGAEQYF TGTGCCAGCAGTTGGACAGGGGGCGCCGAGCAGTACTTC
TRBJ2-7 TRBD1 TRBV13 CASSPRDRPSYEQYF TGTGCCAGCAGCCCCCGGGACAGGCCCTCCTACGAGCAGTACTTC
TRBJ2-3 . TRBV7-2 CASSLEGARTDTQYF TGTGCCAGCAGCTTAGAGGGAGCTCGCACAGATACGCAGTATTTT
TRBJ2-3 TRBD2 TRBV9 CASSVTSGSGDTQYF TGTGCCAGCAGCGTGACTAGCGGGAGTGGAGATACGCAGTATTTT
TRBJ2-5 TRBD2 TRBV29-1 CSVEIPGRGETQYF TGCAGCGTTGAAATCCCAGGGAGGGGAGAGACCCAGTACTTC
TRBJ2-1 TRBD1 TRBV7-9 CASSSRGQGDLYNEQFF TGTGCCAGCAGCTCTAGGGGACAGGGAGACCTCTACAATGAGCAGTTCTTC
TRBJ1-5 . TRBV30 CAWSVQGGQPQHF TGTGCCTGGAGTGTACAGGGTGGTCAGCCCCAGCATTTT